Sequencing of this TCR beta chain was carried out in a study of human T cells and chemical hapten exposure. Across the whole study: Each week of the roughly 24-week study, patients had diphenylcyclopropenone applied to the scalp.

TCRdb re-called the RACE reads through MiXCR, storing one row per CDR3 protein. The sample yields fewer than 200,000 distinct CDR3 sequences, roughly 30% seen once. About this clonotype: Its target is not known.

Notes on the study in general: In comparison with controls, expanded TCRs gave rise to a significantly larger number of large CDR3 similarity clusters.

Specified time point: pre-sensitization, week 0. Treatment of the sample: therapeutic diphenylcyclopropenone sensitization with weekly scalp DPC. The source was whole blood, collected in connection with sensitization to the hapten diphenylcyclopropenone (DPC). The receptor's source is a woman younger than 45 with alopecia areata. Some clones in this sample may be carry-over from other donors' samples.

This CDR3 reads CASHPHSAYTGELFF. The CDR3 DNA is TGCGCCAGCCACCCCCATAGCGCATACACCGGGGAGCTGTTTTTT. This chain uses TRBV5-1 with TRBJ2-2; D is possibly TRBD2 (5 bases). The CDR3 sequence is 15 residues long. Germline V lookup: CDR1 SGHRS, CDR2 YFSETQ. The V gene lost 7 bases and the J gene lost 3 bases, with 16 bases spanning the gap.